Presented here are 14 T cell receptor beta chains from one specimen sequenced in a study of T-cell memory formation after mild COVID-19. TCRdb itself ran the 5' RACE reads through MiXCR, one entry per CDR3 protein. The sample has hundreds of thousands of distinct CDR3 sequences; around an eighth are singletons. The sequenced sample was PBMCs or a T cell subset sorted from them (not recorded which). These receptors were collected from a man aged 18-30 years who had mild COVID-19 (a few samples of this study predate the infection). Cell type and time point are not known.

This clonotype appeared once. J is TRBJ1-1 and V is TRBV3-1, with D perhaps TRBD1 (5 bases). The CDR3 runs 15 residues. Germline values: CDR1 LGHDT, CDR2 YNNKEL (reference sequence). Between the trimmed V and J ends, which lost 4 bases and 8 bases, there was a span of 20 bases. The CDR3 DNA follows: TGTGCCAGCAGCCCTAGCGGGGCGCGTGGGCAGGAAGCTTTCTTT. It translates to CASSPSGARGQEAFF.

This clonotype was counted only a few times. The chain is built from TRBV7-2 and TRBJ2-3, with D hard to call. The CDR3 spans 13 residues. Trimming removed 5 bases at V and 4 bases at J, with 10 bases between. CDR1 is SGHTA, CDR2 FQGNSA, per germline. CDR3 in DNA: TGTGCCAGCAGCACCCGACCACCAGATACGCAGTATTTT. Protein product: CASSTRPPDTQYF.

This clonotype was observed a few times. The rearrangement joins TRBV12-3 or TRBV12-4 to TRBJ2-5; 13 positions match TRBD2. The CDR3 extends over 15 amino acids. V lost 5 bases to trimming and J lost 3 bases; unmatched junction nucleotides: 3. The CDR3 sequence: CASSDGLAGEETQYF. CDR3 bases: TGTGCCAGCAGTGACGGACTAGCGGGGGAAGAGACCCAGTACTTC.

This clonotype was seen more than once but under ten times. The chain joins TRBV3-1 to TRBJ2-7; tentatively, D is TRBD2 (6 bases). Germline V gene sequence: CDR1 LGHDT, CDR2 YNNKEL (reference sequence). CDR3 length equals 16 residues. V was clipped by 0 bases and J by 2 bases, with 14 bases between them. The CDR3 is CASSQDWGTQAYEQYF. DNA of the CDR3: TGTGCCAGCAGCCAAGATTGGGGGACTCAAGCCTACGAGCAGTACTTC.

The genes are TRBV6-5 and TRBJ2-5, with TRBD2 matching 12 bases. The length of the CDR3 is 17 residues. Germline values: CDR1 MNHEY, CDR2 SVGAGI. Germline trimming cut 0 bases from V and 5 bases from J; bases unmatched to any gene: 7. CDR3 sequence: CASSYSASGGAGETQYF. DNA for the CDR3: TGTGCCAGCAGTTACTCGGCTAGCGGGGGGGCCGGTGAGACCCAGTACTTC.

Only a few counts were recorded for this clonotype. The rearrangement uses TRBV19 and TRBJ2-2; no firm D call. The CDR3 is 16 amino acids. The V end was cut by 3 bases, the J end by 4 bases, with 15 bases between. The germline V gene encodes CDR1 LNHDA and CDR2 SQIVND (reference sequence). This CDR3 is CASSISGGRATGELFF. In nucleotides, the CDR3 is TGTGCCAGTAGTATTTCGGGTGGTCGGGCCACCGGGGAGCTGTTTTTT.

V and J are TRBV12-3 or TRBV12-4 and TRBJ2-7; no firm D call. This CDR3 spans 13 amino acids. The germline V and J ends were trimmed by 1 base and 5 bases, with 9 bases remaining between them. The CDR3 reads CASSLGRAHEQYF. The CDR3 DNA is TGTGCCAGCAGTTTAGGTAGGGCCCACGAGCAGTACTTC.

This clonotype was counted a few times. The V and J genes are TRBV6-6 and TRBJ2-7; 8 bases map to TRBD1. The V gene's germline CDR1 is MNHNY and CDR2 SVGAGI (reference sequence). The CDR3 has 14 amino acids. The trim removed 7 bases at V and 4 bases at J, leaving 9 bases unmatched. CDR3 DNA sequence: TGTGCCAGCAAGCAAGGACAGGGCTTTTACGAGCAGTACTTC. Its protein product is CASKQGQGFYEQYF.

The chain couples TRBV7-2 to TRBJ2-4; no firm D call. The germline CDR1 and CDR2 sequences are SGHTA and FQGNSA. The V end lost 3 bases, the J end lost 0 bases, and 6 bases lay between the germline ends. This CDR3 spans 14 amino acids. As DNA, the CDR3 is TGTGCCAGCAGCTTCTCCATAGCCAAAAACATTCAGTACTTC. It is translated as CASSFSIAKNIQYF.

This clonotype was detected once. The rearrangement uses TRBV20-1 and TRBJ2-7; the D gene is possibly TRBD2 (7 bases). The CDR3 has 13 residues. Germline assignment: CDR1 DFQATT and CDR2 SNEGSKA (reference sequence). V dropped 6 bases and J dropped 4 bases, with 16 bases sitting between them. The CDR3 loop reads CSAPGQRDYEQYF. In nucleotides, the CDR3 is TGCAGTGCCCCTGGACAGCGGGATTACGAGCAGTACTTC.

This clonotype was counted only a few times. The chain carries TRBV7-2 and TRBJ2-2; D is possibly TRBD2 (5 bases). There are 15 residues in the CDR3. The V end lost 7 bases, the J end lost 2 bases, and 14 bases lay between the germline ends. Germline V gene sequence: CDR1 SGHTA, CDR2 FQGNSA. The DNA of the CDR3 is TGTGCCAGCAACCTCATCGGAGGAAACACCGGGGAGCTGTTTTTT. As protein: CASNLIGGNTGELFF.

Only a few counts were recorded for this clonotype. V usage is TRBV5-1 and J usage is TRBJ2-7; no definite D call. Between the trimmed V and J ends, which lost 3 bases and 0 bases, there was a span of 7 bases. CDR1 and CDR2 (germline): SGHRS, YFSETQ. The CDR3 contains 13 residues. CDR3 sequence reads: CASSYDGSYEQYF. The CDR3 DNA is TGCGCCAGCAGCTATGACGGCTCCTACGAGCAGTACTTC.

The rearrangement uses TRBV7-8 and TRBJ2-5; weak D call: TRBD2 (6 bases). CDR3 length equals 14 residues. The germline V gene encodes CDR1 SGHVS and CDR2 FQNEAQ. With 4 bases removed from V and 5 bases from J, the gap between germline ends came to 14 bases. Here the CDR3 reads CASSSPGERETQYF. CDR3 sequence (DNA): TGTGCCAGCAGCTCCCCGGGGGAGCGCGAGACCCAGTACTTC. The full variable domain, rest sourced from reference TRBV7-8 and TRBJ2-5, is GAGVSQSPRYKVAKRGQDVALRCDPISGHVSLFWYQQALGQGPEFLTYFQNEAQLDKSGLPSDRFFAERPEGSVSTLKIQRTQQEDSAVYLCASSSPGERETQYFGPGTRLLVL.

This chain joins TRBV27 and TRBJ1-2; D perhaps matches TRBD1 (6 bases). Germline V gene data show CDR1 as MNHEY and CDR2 as SMNVEV (reference sequence). The CDR3 is made up of 16 amino acids. The V end lost 2 bases, the J end lost 0 bases, and 13 bases lay between the germline ends. In DNA form, the CDR3 reads TGTGCCAGCAGTTTAACGTGGGACACAGCTAACTATGGCTACACCTTC. Translation: CASSLTWDTANYGYTF.